One and the same sample provided the 22 T cell receptor beta chains below, sequenced in a study of blood T cells in healthy people across ages. With a J-beta primer mix and a sample-barcoded 5' primer, a second PCR ran about 7 to 12 cycles. Each CDR3 protein gets one entry after TCRdb re-called the 5' RACE reads with MiXCR. This table holds about 640,000 distinct CDR3 sequences, about 43% found once. The sample comprised blood. Receptors were obtained from a man aged 80 or over in good health.

As DNA, the CDR3 is TGTGCCAGCAGCCAGAGACTAGCGGGAGGGCTCCCCCAAGAGACCCAGTACTTC. It specifies CASSQRLAGGLPQETQYF. This sequence joins TRBV3-1 and TRBJ2-5; TRBD2 aligns across 14 bases. The CDR3 covers 18 residues. V was pared by 3 bases and J by 1 base, with 7 bases of the junction left unmatched. Germline CDR1 and CDR2: LGHDT and YNNKEL (reference sequence).

The rearrangement links TRBV6-2 or TRBV6-3 to TRBJ1-1, with TRBD1 identical over 7 bases. This CDR3 region has 14 residues. Germline CDR1 MNHEY, CDR2 SVGEGT. The V and J ends lost 2 bases and 3 bases, in that order; junction bases with no gene match: 3. The CDR3 protein is CASSYRQGDTEAFF. DNA of the CDR3: TGTGCCAGCAGTTACAGGCAGGGGGACACTGAAGCTTTCTTT.

This clonotype came up a few times. The rearrangement uses TRBV7-2 and TRBJ1-2; TRBD1 agrees at 7 bases. With 2 bases clipped from V and 1 base from J, the junction kept 13 bases outside the gene matches. This CDR3 spans 18 amino acids. Germline CDR1 is SGHTA and CDR2 is FQGNSA. Here the CDR3 DNA reads TGTGCCAGCAGCTTACGGCTACTGACAGGGAGACGTAACTATGGCTACACCTTC. Its protein product is CASSLRLLTGRRNYGYTF.

In this sample, this clonotype turned up once. J is TRBJ1-1 and V is TRBV29-1; 9 bases map to TRBD1. CDR1 SQVTM and CDR2 ANQGSEA come from the germline V gene. Trimming at V came to 4 bases and at J to 4 bases, leaving 10 bases not matched to a gene. The CDR3 has 15 amino acids. The CDR3 region is CSVVTRPGQGTEAFF. CDR3 DNA: TGCAGCGTTGTAACCCGTCCGGGACAGGGCACTGAAGCTTTCTTT.

The chain is built from TRBV10-3 and TRBJ1-1; unclear D gene. Trimming took off 0 bases at V and 10 bases at J, with 18 bases between the two ends. This CDR3 has 15 residues. From germline, CDR1 is ENHRY and CDR2 SYGVKD. CDR3 nucleotides: TGTGCCATCAGTGAGTCGACAAACCTACACCGGGGAGCTTTCTTT. Its protein is CAISESTNLHRGAFF.

The chain recombines TRBV14 with TRBJ2-7; D call uncertain. CDR1 SGHDN and CDR2 FVKESK come from the germline V gene. This CDR3 comprises 13 residues. V lost 3 bases and J lost 3, with 9 bases in between. CDR3 coding DNA: TGTGCCAGCAGCCACCTAGATGGCTACGAGCAGTACTTC. Its protein is CASSHLDGYEQYF.

This clonotype was picked up many times. This chain connects TRBV7-2 to TRBJ2-3; the D is unclear. The CDR3 totals 14 residues. The germline gives CDR1 SGHTA, CDR2 FQGNSA. Between the trimmed V and J ends, which lost 2 bases and 2 bases, there was a span of 8 bases. The CDR3 reads CASSLMAFTDTQYF. CDR3 in DNA: TGTGCCAGCAGCTTAATGGCCTTCACAGATACGCAGTATTTT. The full variable domain, rest sourced from reference TRBV7-2 and TRBJ2-3, is GAGVSQSPSNKVTEKGKDVELRCDPISGHTALYWYRQSLGQGLEFLIYFQGNSAPDKSGLPSDRFSAERTGGSVSTLTIQRTQQEDSAVYLCASSLMAFTDTQYFGPGTRLTVL.

J is TRBJ2-5 and V is TRBV20-1; D unresolved. The CDR3 has 13 amino acids. Germline CDR1 DFQATT, CDR2 SNEGSKA (reference sequence). V was trimmed by 5 bases and J by 5 bases, leaving 15 bases between them. DNA of the CDR3: TGCAGTGCTCCCGGCCCCCATCGGGAGACCCAGTACTTC. This codes for CSAPGPHRETQYF.

The J gene is TRBJ2-1, the V gene TRBV10-3; 8 nucleotides align to TRBD2. The CDR3 runs 14 residues. The J segment lost 1 base and the V segment lost 4 bases, leaving 0 bases of the junction unmatched. The germline gives CDR1 ENHRY, CDR2 SYGVKD. CDR3 in DNA: TGTGCCATCAGTGCGGGGGGGTCCTACAATGAGCAGTTCTTC. Encoded protein: CAISAGGSYNEQFF.

V gene TRBV12-3 or TRBV12-4 combines with J gene TRBJ1-2; D remains ambiguous. The CDR3 covers 14 residues. Trimming took off 3 bases at V and 4 bases at J, with 12 bases between the two ends. For the CDR3, the DNA is TGTGCCAGCAGTTTTGCCGGCAACTCCTATGGCTACACCTTC. Its protein is CASSFAGNSYGYTF.

This chain uses TRBV6-6 with TRBJ2-3; unclear D gene. V shed 1 base and J shed 6 bases, with 2 bases lying between them. CDR1 and CDR2 from the germline V gene are MNHNY and SVGAGI (reference sequence). The CDR3 sequence is 11 residues long. Here the CDR3 DNA reads TGTGCCAGCAGTTACTGGGATACGCAGTATTTT. This sequence encodes CASSYWDTQYF.

CDR3 DNA: TGTGCCAGCAGTGATCCCGCGGGGGGACGCGATGAGCAGTTCTTC. It specifies CASSDPAGGRDEQFF. This chain links TRBV6-1 with TRBJ2-1; 8 positions match TRBD2. CDR3 size: 15 residues. Germline lookup yields CDR1 MNHNS and CDR2 SASEGT. With 3 bases clipped from V and 8 bases from J, the junction kept 9 bases outside the gene matches.

The chain combines TRBV15 with TRBJ2-1; D gene ambiguous. Germline V CDR1 and CDR2: LNHNV, YYDKDF (reference sequence). V shed 5 bases and J shed 6 bases, with 11 bases lying between them. This CDR3 is 13 amino acids long. CDR3 region: CATSPYVVNEQFF. The CDR3 coding sequence is TGTGCCACCAGCCCCTACGTGGTCAATGAGCAGTTCTTC.

This clonotype was recorded a few times. The CDR3 DNA is TGTGCCAGCTCACCTGGGACGGCCTCCAATGAGCAGTTCTTC. It yields the protein CASSPGTASNEQFF. The chain carries TRBV18 and TRBJ2-1; D possibly uses TRBD1 or TRBD2 (5 bases each). The V and J ends lost 3 bases and 6 bases respectively, with 12 bases between them. Looked up from germline, CDR1 is KGHSH and CDR2 is LQKENI. CDR3 length: 14 residues.

The chain is built from TRBV10-2 and TRBJ2-5, with 7 bases matching TRBD2. V shed 8 bases, J shed 11 bases, and the junction held 17 bases outside the gene matches. CDR3 size: 14 residues. Germline values: CDR1 WSHSY, CDR2 SAAADI. The DNA for the CDR3 is TGCGCCAGCCGTTGGAGCGGGGTTCCCTATGAGCAGTACTTC. This encodes CASRWSGVPYEQYF.

V is TRBV15 and J is TRBJ1-2; D gene unclear. Germline lookup yields CDR1 LNHNV and CDR2 YYDKDF (reference sequence). Trimming removed 0 bases at V and 4 bases at J, with 12 bases between. The CDR3 is 15 residues long. CDR3 protein: CATSRDPTSSYGYTF. CDR3 DNA: TGTGCCACCAGCAGAGACCCTACCTCTAGCTATGGCTACACCTTC.

Points on this clonotype: This clone may be a read error of a much larger clone one base away. The chain recombines TRBV6-2 or TRBV6-3 with TRBJ2-7; TRBD1 agrees at 7 bases. V lost 9 bases, J lost 3 bases, and 2 bases stayed unmatched. The CDR3 has 11 residues. The germline V gene has CDR1 MNHEY and CDR2 SVGEGT. CDR3 region: CASGQVYEQYF. The CDR3 DNA reads as TGTGCCAGTGGACAGGTCTACGAGCAGTACTTC.

The chain links TRBV28 to TRBJ2-5; D is tentatively TRBD1 or TRBD2 (5 bases each). V was pared by 2 bases and J by 5 bases, with 12 bases between. Per the germline V gene, CDR1 is MDHEN and CDR2 is SYDVKM. The CDR3 contains 14 residues. CDR3 sequence: CASSLTGLAETQYF. The CDR3 DNA reads as TGTGCCAGCAGTTTAACAGGATTAGCGGAGACCCAGTACTTC.

The sample holds many counts of this clonotype. The V call is TRBV7-2, the J call TRBJ1-1, with no clear D. Trimming shortened V by 1 base and J by 5 bases, and 8 bases separated the two germline ends. Germline CDR1 and CDR2: SGHTA and FQGNSA. The CDR3 has 13 residues. The CDR3 reads CASSLVDGTEAFF. Here the CDR3 DNA reads TGTGCCAGCAGCTTAGTAGATGGTACTGAAGCTTTCTTT. Together with reference TRBV7-2 and TRBJ1-1, the CDR3 gives the full variable domain: GAGVSQSPSNKVTEKGKDVELRCDPISGHTALYWYRQSLGQGLEFLIYFQGNSAPDKSGLPSDRFSAERTGGSVSTLTIQRTQQEDSAVYLCASSLVDGTEAFFGQGTRLTVV.

This chain links TRBV6-1 with TRBJ2-5; possibly TRBD1 or TRBD2 for D (5 bases each). The CDR3 totals 15 residues. Deletions cut 4 bases from V and 2 bases from J, with 14 bases between. Germline assignment: CDR1 MNHNS and CDR2 SASEGT. The CDR3, as DNA: TGTGCCAGCAGTGGGAGGACAAATGTTCAAGAGACCCAGTACTTC. Protein sequence: CASSGRTNVQETQYF.

The chain combines TRBV4-3 with TRBJ1-5; D remains unclear. Trimming pared 0 bases from V and 5 bases from J, leaving 8 bases between. CDR3 size: 14 residues. Germline V gene sequence: CDR1 LGHNA, CDR2 YSLEER. CDR3 loop: CASSQDGRDQPQHF. CDR3 in DNA: TGCGCCAGCAGCCAAGATGGGCGGGATCAGCCCCAGCATTTT.

V and J are TRBV12-3 or TRBV12-4 and TRBJ2-2; no clear D gene. V was pared by 6 bases and J by 7 bases, with 12 bases between. This CDR3 is 13 amino acids long. CDR3 region: CASRLKGGGELFF. The CDR3 DNA reads TGTGCCAGCAGGCTCAAAGGTGGCGGGGAGCTGTTTTTT.